One sample yielded the 30 T cell receptor beta chains listed below, sequenced in a study of blood T cell repertoires in COVID-19. Profiling relied on immunoSEQ multiplex PCR, and the TCRdb table lists in-frame clones only, not all of them. The sample has over 130,000 clones; roughly 87% are singletons. Sequencing input: peripheral blood. The source is a woman in her fifties or sixties with active or convalescent COVID-19.

This chain joins TRBV5-1 and TRBJ1-3; 8 bases agree with TRBD1. This CDR3 region has 14 residues. V lost 0 bases, J lost 9 bases, and 5 bases stayed unmatched. Per germline, CDR1 SGHRS and CDR2 YFSETQ. CDR3 sequence: CASSLDGQGGTIYF. The CDR3 DNA reads as TGCGCCAGCAGCTTGGATGGACAGGGAGGCACCATATATTTT.

The V call is TRBV19, the J call TRBJ2-2; 8 positions agree with TRBD1. Germline assignment: CDR1 LNHDA and CDR2 SQIVND (reference sequence). Trimming took 3 bases from V and 4 from J; bases not matched to a gene: 4. The CDR3 sequence is 15 residues long. The DNA of the CDR3 is TGTGCCAGTAGTATCACAGGGGGTGGCACCGGGGAGCTGTTTTTT. Translated, it gives CASSITGGGTGELFF.

The chain links TRBV3-1 (or the pseudogene TRBV3-2) to TRBJ1-2; D remains unclear. CDR3 size: 13 residues. Trimming left V 4 bases short and J 10 bases short, with 16 bases between. Germline V lookup: CDR1 LGHDT, CDR2 YNNKEL (reference sequence). The CDR3 sequence is CASSRSGSGDYTF. The CDR3 DNA reads as TGTGCCAGCAGCCGATCCGGGTCCGGGGACTACACCTTC.

The chain has TRBV7-8 and TRBJ2-7, with TRBD1 matching 7 bases. This CDR3 spans 14 amino acids. V was clipped by 5 bases and J by 0 bases; unmatched bases: 4. The germline CDR1 and CDR2 sequences are SGHVS and FQNEAQ. CDR3: CASSRDRDSYEQYF. The CDR3 bases are TGTGCCAGCAGCCGGGACAGAGACTCCTACGAGCAGTACTTC. Variable domain in full (rest from reference TRBV7-8 and TRBJ2-7): GAGVSQSPRYKVAKRGQDVALRCDPISGHVSLFWYQQALGQGPEFLTYFQNEAQLDKSGLPSDRFFAERPEGSVSTLKIQRTQQEDSAVYLCASSRDRDSYEQYFGPGTRLTVT.

This sequence joins TRBV10-1 and TRBJ2-5; 9 bases are a match to TRBD1. The length of the CDR3 is 18 residues. Germline CDR1 is WNHNN and CDR2 is SYGVQD (reference sequence). The junction had 15 bases not matched to a gene; V was cut back by 7 bases and J by 0 bases. The CDR3, as DNA: TGCGCCAGCACCATAAGGTCGGGGACAGGGCTGTACCAAGAGACCCAGTACTTC. Translated: CASTIRSGTGLYQETQYF.

The genes are TRBV6-2 or TRBV6-3 and TRBJ2-3; weak D call: TRBD1 (6 bases). CDR3 size: 16 residues. V lost 2 bases and J lost 3, with 15 bases in between. The germline gives CDR1 MNHEY, CDR2 SVGEGT. For the CDR3, the DNA is TGTGCCAGCAGTTACCCTTCCATAGGGGGTACAGATACGCAGTATTTT. It yields the protein CASSYPSIGGTDTQYF.

The chain combines TRBV7-6 with TRBJ2-5; 9 bases map to TRBD2. This CDR3 spans 15 amino acids. J lost 4 bases, V lost 1 base, and 4 bases had no gene match. CDR1 SGHVS and CDR2 FNYEAQ come from the germline V gene. In DNA, the CDR3 is TGTGCCAGCAGCTTAGGCGGGGGGGTTTCAGAGACCCAGTACTTC. It yields the protein CASSLGGGVSETQYF.

This clone appeared once. The rearrangement uses TRBV19 and TRBJ1-6; maybe TRBD1 (6 bases). Germline lookup yields CDR1 LNHDA and CDR2 SQIVND (reference sequence). Trimming took off 6 bases at V and 7 bases at J, with 13 bases between the two ends. This CDR3 contains 14 residues. The CDR3 bases are TGTGCCAGTAGAGCTAGACAGGAGAATTCACCCCTCCACTTT. Protein product: CASRARQENSPLHF. The full variable domain, its missing parts supplied by reference TRBV19 and TRBJ1-6, is DGGITQSPKYLFRKEGQNVTLSCEQNLNHDAMYWYRQDPGQGLRLIYYSQIVNDFQKGDIAEGYSVSREKKESFPLTVTSAQKNPTAFYLCASRARQENSPLHFGNGTRLTVT.

V is TRBV6-5 and J is TRBJ1-6; D unclear. The V end was cut by 0 bases, the J end by 13 bases, with 10 bases between. The germline gives CDR1 MNHEY, CDR2 SVGAGI. The length of the CDR3 is 13 residues. The CDR3 spells CASSYSRERPLHF. The CDR3 coding sequence is TGTGCCAGCAGTTACTCTCGGGAGCGTCCCCTCCACTTT.

The chain uses TRBV2 and TRBJ1-1; D unresolved. V dropped 7 bases and J dropped 1 base, with 19 bases sitting between them. The CDR3 totals 16 residues. In germline, CDR1 is SNHLY, CDR2 FYNNEI. As DNA, the CDR3 is TGTGCCAGCACCTCAGAAGAGGGCCGGCGGAACACTGAAGCTTTCTTT. The encoded protein is CASTSEEGRRNTEAFF. The full variable domain, rest sourced from reference TRBV2 and TRBJ1-1, is EPEVTQTPSHQVTQMGQEVILRCVPISNHLYFYWYRQILGQKVEFLVSFYNNEISEKSEIFDDQFSVERPDGSNFTLKIRSTKLEDSAMYFCASTSEEGRRNTEAFFGQGTRLTVV.

The V call is TRBV7-2, the J call TRBJ2-7; 9 nucleotides line up with TRBD1. The CDR3 contains 18 residues. Germline V gives CDR1 SGHTA, CDR2 FQGNSA. J lost 2 bases, V lost 5 bases, and 16 bases had no gene match. The CDR3 spells CASSIQQTGGELTYEQYF. Here the CDR3 DNA reads TGTGCCAGCAGCATACAACAAACAGGGGGCGAGTTGACCTACGAGCAGTACTTC. Filled out from reference TRBV7-2 and TRBJ2-7, the complete variable domain reads GAGVSQSPSNKVTEKGKDVELRCDPISGHTALYWYRQSLGQGLEFLIYFQGNSAPDKSGLPSDRFSAERTGGSVSTLTIQRTQQEDSAVYLCASSIQQTGGELTYEQYFGPGTRLTVT.

This clone came up once. J is TRBJ1-6 and V is TRBV6-6; D is unclear. The V end lost 6 bases, the J end lost 9 bases, and 9 bases lay between the germline ends. The CDR3 extends over 12 amino acids. Looked up from germline, CDR1 is MNHNY and CDR2 is SVGAGI (reference sequence). The CDR3 loop is CASSSFSSPLHF. The CDR3, as DNA: TGTGCCAGCAGCTCCTTCTCTTCACCCCTCCACTTT.

This clone was counted once. This rearrangement joins TRBV4-1 to TRBJ1-1, with 8 bases matching TRBD1. The CDR3 covers 14 residues. J lost 5 bases, V lost 5 bases, and 7 bases had no gene match. Germline assignment: CDR1 MGHRA and CDR2 YSYEKL. CDR3 loop: CASSARQGWTEAFF. Written as DNA, the CDR3 is TGCGCCAGCAGCGCCAGACAGGGGTGGACTGAAGCTTTCTTT.

This clone has a handful of counts. This rearrangement joins TRBV11-2 to TRBJ1-1; D is uncertain. This CDR3 contains 11 residues. V dropped 8 bases and J dropped 1 base, with 5 bases sitting between them. Germline V gives CDR1 SGHAT, CDR2 FQNNGV. The CDR3 reads CASGENTEAFF. The DNA for the CDR3 is TGTGCCAGCGGAGAGAACACTGAAGCTTTCTTT.

J is TRBJ1-2 and V is TRBV19; D is ambiguous. CDR3 length: 13 residues. V lost 6 bases to trimming and J lost 4 bases, with 12 bases between them. Germline assignment: CDR1 LNHDA and CDR2 SQIVND (reference sequence). The CDR3 DNA reads TGTGCCAGTAGGAAAAAGACGGGCTATGGCTACACCTTC. This sequence encodes CASRKKTGYGYTF.

In this sample, this clone turned up once. This chain joins TRBV7-2 and TRBJ2-7; the match to TRBD1 covers 9 bases. This CDR3 region has 14 residues. The V gene's germline CDR1 is SGHTA and CDR2 FQGNSA. V lost 4 bases, J lost 5 bases, and 6 bases stayed unmatched. The DNA for the CDR3 is TGTGCCAGCAGCTACCAACAGGGGGCCCACGAGCAGTACTTC. Amino acid sequence: CASSYQQGAHEQYF.

V gene TRBV19 combines with J gene TRBJ1-1; the D is unclear. V lost 1 base and J 4 bases, leaving 19 bases between the germline ends. Germline assignment: CDR1 LNHDA and CDR2 SQIVND (reference sequence). The length of the CDR3 is 17 residues. CDR3 amino acids: CASSIGSEKHRGTEAFF. As DNA, the CDR3 is TGTGCCAGTAGTATAGGCTCTGAAAAACATCGAGGCACTGAAGCTTTCTTT.

The chain combines TRBV2 with TRBJ1-6; D is uncertain. Trimming stripped 2 bases from V and 10 bases from J, with 18 bases between. CDR1 is SNHLY and CDR2 is FYNNEI in the germline V gene. This CDR3 spans 16 amino acids. DNA of the CDR3: TGTGCCAGCAGTGAAAGGGTGGGAGTGGCGAACTCACCCCTCCACTTT. It specifies CASSERVGVANSPLHF.

In regard to this clone: This same CDR3 is encoded by further DNA sequences in the sample. The rearrangement uses TRBV3-1 (or the pseudogene TRBV3-2) and TRBJ2-2, with 7 bases that match TRBD1. The CDR3 runs 17 residues. Losses at the gene ends were 2 bases for V and 1 base for J; bases not matched to a gene: 7. In germline, CDR1 is LGHDT, CDR2 YNNKEL (reference sequence). CDR3 DNA: TGTGCCAGCAGCCAACCCCCCCGGACAGGGAACACCGGGGAGCTGTTTTTT. It specifies CASSQPPRTGNTGELFF.

V is TRBV6-5 and J is TRBJ1-2; 7 bases are shared with TRBD1. V lost 4 bases to trimming and J lost 11 bases; unmatched junction nucleotides: 16. Per germline, CDR1 MNHEY and CDR2 SVGAGI. The CDR3 totals 15 residues. The CDR3 bases are TGTGCCAGCAGTTCCCCTTCCAGGGGGGCGCATAGTTACACCTTC. Translated, it gives CASSSPSRGAHSYTF.

The chain employs TRBV7-2 and TRBJ2-5; D unresolved. Per germline, CDR1 SGHTA and CDR2 FQGNSA. Trimming stripped 1 base from V and 1 base from J, with 7 bases between. The CDR3 contains 14 residues. The CDR3 here is CASSLVTSQETQYF. Here the CDR3 DNA reads TGTGCCAGCAGCTTAGTTACCAGCCAAGAGACCCAGTACTTC.

The rearrangement links TRBV9 to TRBJ1-6, with D uncertain. CDR1 is SGDLS, CDR2 YYNGEE, per germline. The CDR3 sequence is 16 residues long. V gave up 3 bases and J gave up 0 bases, with 10 bases separating them. CDR3 nucleotides: TGTGCCAGCAGCGCTTCCGCGAGCTCCTATAATTCACCCCTCCACTTT. Encoded protein: CASSASASSYNSPLHF.

V usage is TRBV2 and J usage is TRBJ2-7; possible D gene TRBD2, 6 bases. Germline loops: CDR1 SNHLY, CDR2 FYNNEI. This CDR3 has 14 residues. V was clipped by 4 bases and J by 3 bases, with 13 bases between them. The CDR3 here is CASSVRGLIYEQYF. CDR3 DNA: TGTGCCAGCAGTGTTCGGGGACTTATCTACGAGCAGTACTTC.

The chain joins TRBV9 to TRBJ1-2; 7 nucleotides agree with TRBD1. Per germline, CDR1 SGDLS and CDR2 YYNGEE. The V and J ends lost 4 bases and 6 bases, in that order; junction bases with no gene match: 6. The CDR3 is 13 residues long. For the CDR3, the DNA is TGTGCCAGCAGCCGACAGGGTACGGATGGCTACACCTTC. Translating it yields CASSRQGTDGYTF.

The chain uses TRBV18 and TRBJ1-2; 7 bases agree with TRBD1. CDR1 and CDR2 (germline): KGHSH, LQKENI. The CDR3 contains 16 residues. After removal of 3 bases from V and 5 bases from J, the junction contained 12 bases not matched to a gene. The chain's CDR3 is CASSPLMDRSGYGYTF. In nucleotides, the CDR3 is TGTGCCAGCTCACCTCTAATGGACAGGTCAGGTTATGGCTACACCTTC.

This clone is a singleton in its sample. This chain links TRBV4-3 with TRBJ2-3, with D tentatively TRBD1 (5 bases). Germline loops: CDR1 LGHNA, CDR2 YSLEER. There are 17 residues in the CDR3. Trimming took 1 base from V and 4 from J, leaving 18 bases between them. In DNA, the CDR3 is TGCGCCAGCAGCCAAGGTCGGTGGGGCTCAAGACCAGATACGCAGTATTTT. Protein sequence: CASSQGRWGSRPDTQYF.

The genes are TRBV4-3 and TRBJ1-1, with a tentative D call TRBD1 (5 bases). The CDR3 is made up of 14 amino acids. The ends were cut back, 0 bases at V and 6 bases at J, with 11 bases in the middle. CDR1 and CDR2 (germline): LGHNA, YSLEER. CDR3 sequence (DNA): TGCGCCAGCAGCCAAGATCGTAGGGGTCCTGAAGCTTTCTTT. It translates to CASSQDRRGPEAFF.

The V and J genes are TRBV5-1 and TRBJ2-3, with 11 bases fitting TRBD2. There are 16 residues in the CDR3. Trimming at V came to 3 bases and at J to 5 bases, leaving 8 bases not matched to a gene. Germline V CDR1 and CDR2: SGHRS, YFSETQ. The CDR3 nucleotides read TGCGCCAGCAGCTCCGATAGCGGGGGGGCCCGAGATACGCAGTATTTT. Its protein product is CASSSDSGGARDTQYF.

V usage is TRBV19 and J usage is TRBJ2-2, with TRBD1 identical over 7 bases. The CDR3 sequence is 14 residues long. Trimming took 6 bases from V and 0 from J; bases not matched to a gene: 1. Per germline, CDR1 LNHDA and CDR2 SQIVND (reference sequence). The DNA for the CDR3 is TGTGCCAGTAGGACAGGGTCGAACACCGGGGAGCTGTTTTTT. It codes for CASRTGSNTGELFF.

V and J are TRBV27 and TRBJ1-1; TRBD1 matches at 8 bases. Germline assignment: CDR1 MNHEY and CDR2 SMNVEV (reference sequence). The CDR3 totals 14 residues. V trimming: 5 bases; J trimming: 5 bases; junction bases outside the gene matches: 7. The CDR3 bases are TGTGCCAGCAGTCTTTCAGGGGGCGAGACTGAAGCTTTCTTT. Translating it yields CASSLSGGETEAFF.